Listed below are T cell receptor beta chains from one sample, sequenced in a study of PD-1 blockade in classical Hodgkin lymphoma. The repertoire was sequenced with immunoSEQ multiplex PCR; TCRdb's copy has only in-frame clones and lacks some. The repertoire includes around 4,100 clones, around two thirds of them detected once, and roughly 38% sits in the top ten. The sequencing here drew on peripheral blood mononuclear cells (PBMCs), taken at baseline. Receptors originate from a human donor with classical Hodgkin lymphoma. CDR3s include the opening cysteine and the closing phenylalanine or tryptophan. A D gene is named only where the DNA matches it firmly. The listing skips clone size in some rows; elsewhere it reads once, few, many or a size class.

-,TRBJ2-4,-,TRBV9,TGTGCCAGCGCTAGTGGTGACATTCAGTACTTC,CASASGDIQYF
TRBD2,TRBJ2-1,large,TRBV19,TGTGCCAGTAGTATTTCTAGCGGGGCCCTCAATGAGCAGTTCTTC,CASSISSGALNEQFF
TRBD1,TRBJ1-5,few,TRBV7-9,TGTGCCAGCAGCTCCGACAGGGGTCGCCAGCCCCAGCATTTT,CASSSDRGRQPQHF
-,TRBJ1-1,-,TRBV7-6,TGTGCCAGCAGCTTGGGGACAAACATGAACACTGAAGCTTTCTTT,CASSLGTNMNTEAFF
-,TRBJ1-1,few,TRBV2,TGTGCCAGTTATACGGAGGGGACTGAAGCTTTCTTT,CASYTEGTEAFF
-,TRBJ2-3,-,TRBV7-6,TGTGCCAGCAGCTTAGCGCTTGCAAACGGGGCAGATACGCAGTATTTT,CASSLALANGADTQYF
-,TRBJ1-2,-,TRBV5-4,TGTGCCAGCAGCTTGGGGTCTAGCGGTGGGGCAATCTATGGCTACACCTTC,CASSLGSSGGAIYGYTF
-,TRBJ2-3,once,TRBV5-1,TGCGCCAGCAGCTCGTGGGCGGCGGGCTCCACAGATACGCAGTATTTT,CASSSWAAGSTDTQYF
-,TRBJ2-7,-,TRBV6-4,TGTGCCAGCAGTTCCATAGCGCCGGAGCAGTACTTC,CASSSIAPEQYF
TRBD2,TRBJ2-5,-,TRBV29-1,TGCAGCGTTGACGGACTAGCGGGAGGGCACCGCTTTTGGGAGACCCAGTACTTC,CSVDGLAGGHRFWETQYF
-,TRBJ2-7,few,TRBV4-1,TGCGCCAGCAGCCAAGATAGCGGCGGCCCAAGCTCCTACGAGCAGTACTTC,CASSQDSGGPSSYEQYF
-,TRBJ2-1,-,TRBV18,TGTGCCAGCTCACCACCGGGGCAGCGAAATGAGCAGTTCTTC,CASSPPGQRNEQFF
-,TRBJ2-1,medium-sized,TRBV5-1,TGCGCCAGCAGCTACAGGACAGATTATAATGAGCAGTTCTTC,CASSYRTDYNEQFF
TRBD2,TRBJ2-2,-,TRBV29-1,TGCAGCGTCCGAGGACTAGCGGGGGCCACCGGGGAGCTGTTTTTT,CSVRGLAGATGELFF
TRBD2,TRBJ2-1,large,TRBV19,TGTGCCAGTAGTATGACTAGCGGGAGCCTAGATGAGCAGTTCTTC,CASSMTSGSLDEQFF
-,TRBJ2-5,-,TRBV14,TGTGCCAGCAGCCAAGGTGGTAAGGGTCTCCAAGAGACCCAGTACTTC,CASSQGGKGLQETQYF
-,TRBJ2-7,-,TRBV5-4,TGTGCCAGCAGCTGGGGAGGGGCAGGGGGCTACGAGCAGTACTTC,CASSWGGAGGYEQYF
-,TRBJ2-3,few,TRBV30,TGTGCCTGGAGTGTACTAGGCAGAGCAGATACGCAGTATTTT,CAWSVLGRADTQYF
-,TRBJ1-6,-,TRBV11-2,TGTGCCAGCAGCTTAGGGGGAGTTGGTTCACCCCTCCACTTT,CASSLGGVGSPLHF
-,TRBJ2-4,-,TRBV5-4,TGTGCCAGCAGCTTGGCCTCGGGGGAACTAGCCAAAAACATTCAGTACTTC,CASSLASGELAKNIQYF
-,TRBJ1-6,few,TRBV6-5,TGTGCCAGCAGTTACTCGAAAGGGAGGGATTCACCCCTCCACTTT,CASSYSKGRDSPLHF
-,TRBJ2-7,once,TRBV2,TGTGCCAGCAGTGCAGACAGGCGGTACGAGCAGTACTTC,CASSADRRYEQYF